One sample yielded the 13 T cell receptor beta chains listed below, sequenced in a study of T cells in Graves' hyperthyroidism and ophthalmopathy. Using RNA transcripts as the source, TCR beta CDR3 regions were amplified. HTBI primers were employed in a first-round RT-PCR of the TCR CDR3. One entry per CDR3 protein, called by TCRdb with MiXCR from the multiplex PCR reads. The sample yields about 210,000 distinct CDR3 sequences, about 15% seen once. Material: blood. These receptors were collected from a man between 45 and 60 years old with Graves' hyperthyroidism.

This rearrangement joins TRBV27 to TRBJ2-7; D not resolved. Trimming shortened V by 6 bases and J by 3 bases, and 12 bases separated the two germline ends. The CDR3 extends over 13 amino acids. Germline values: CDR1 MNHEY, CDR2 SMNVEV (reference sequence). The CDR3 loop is CASSLLLDYEQYF. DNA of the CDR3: TGTGCCAGCAGCTTACTCCTAGACTACGAGCAGTACTTC.

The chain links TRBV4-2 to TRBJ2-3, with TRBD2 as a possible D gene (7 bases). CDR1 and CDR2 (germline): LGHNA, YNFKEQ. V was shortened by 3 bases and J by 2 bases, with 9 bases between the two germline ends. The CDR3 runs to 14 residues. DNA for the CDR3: TGTGCCAGCAGCCAGCGGGGGCACACAGATACGCAGTATTTT. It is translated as CASSQRGHTDTQYF.

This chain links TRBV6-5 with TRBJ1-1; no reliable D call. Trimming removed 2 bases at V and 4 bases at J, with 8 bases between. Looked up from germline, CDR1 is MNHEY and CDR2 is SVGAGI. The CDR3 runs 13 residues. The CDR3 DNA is TGTGCCAGCAGTTACGGTCAGTTCACTGAAGCTTTCTTT. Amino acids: CASSYGQFTEAFF.

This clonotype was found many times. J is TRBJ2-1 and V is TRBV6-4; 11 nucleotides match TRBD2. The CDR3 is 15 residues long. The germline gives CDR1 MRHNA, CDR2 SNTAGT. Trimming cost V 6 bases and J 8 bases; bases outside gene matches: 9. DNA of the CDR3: TGTGCCAGCAGCGCACTAGCGGGAGAATTCTATGAGCAGTTCTTC. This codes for CASSALAGEFYEQFF.

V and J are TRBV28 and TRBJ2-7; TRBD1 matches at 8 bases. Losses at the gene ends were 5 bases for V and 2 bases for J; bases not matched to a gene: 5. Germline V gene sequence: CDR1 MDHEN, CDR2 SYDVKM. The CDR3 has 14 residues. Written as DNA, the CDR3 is TGTGCCAGCAGTCCAGGGGGCAGGACCTACGAGCAGTACTTC. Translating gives CASSPGGRTYEQYF.

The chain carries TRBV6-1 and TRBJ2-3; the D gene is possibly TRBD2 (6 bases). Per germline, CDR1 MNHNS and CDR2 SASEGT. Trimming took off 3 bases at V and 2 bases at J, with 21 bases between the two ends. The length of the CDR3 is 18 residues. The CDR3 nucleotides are TGTGCCAGCAGTGAGGATATCCCTTGGGGGGAGTACACAGATACGCAGTATTTT. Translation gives CASSEDIPWGEYTDTQYF.

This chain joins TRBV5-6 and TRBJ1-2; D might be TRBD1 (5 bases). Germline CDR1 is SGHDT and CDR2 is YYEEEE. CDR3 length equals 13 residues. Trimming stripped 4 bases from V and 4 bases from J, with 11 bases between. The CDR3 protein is CASSNRDLYGYTF. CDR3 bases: TGTGCCAGCAGCAACCGGGACCTCTATGGCTACACCTTC.

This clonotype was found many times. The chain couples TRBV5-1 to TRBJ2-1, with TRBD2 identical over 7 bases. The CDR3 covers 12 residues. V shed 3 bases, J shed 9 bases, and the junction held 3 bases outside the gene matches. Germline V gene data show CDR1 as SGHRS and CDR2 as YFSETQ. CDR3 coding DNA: TGCGCCAGCAGCTCGCCGGGAGGTGAGCAGTTCTTC. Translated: CASSSPGGEQFF.

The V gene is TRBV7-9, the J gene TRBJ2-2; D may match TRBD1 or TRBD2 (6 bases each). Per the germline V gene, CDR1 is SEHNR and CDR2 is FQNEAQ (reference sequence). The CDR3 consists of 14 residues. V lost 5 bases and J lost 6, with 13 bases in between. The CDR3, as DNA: TGTGCCAGCAGCAAAACGGGGGCCTCCGGGGAGCTGTTTTTT. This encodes CASSKTGASGELFF.

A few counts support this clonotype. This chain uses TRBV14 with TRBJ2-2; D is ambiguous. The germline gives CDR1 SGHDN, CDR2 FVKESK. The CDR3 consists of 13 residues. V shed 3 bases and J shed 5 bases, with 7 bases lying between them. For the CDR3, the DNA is TGTGCCAGCAGCCATCAAACTACCGGGGAGCTGTTTTTT. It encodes CASSHQTTGELFF.

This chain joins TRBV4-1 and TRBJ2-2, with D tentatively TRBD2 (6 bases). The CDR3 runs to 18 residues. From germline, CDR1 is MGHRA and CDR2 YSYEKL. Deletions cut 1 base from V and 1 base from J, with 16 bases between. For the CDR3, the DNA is TGCGCCAGCAGCCAAGCCCCTCACGGTAGCGGGAACACCGGGGAGCTGTTTTTT. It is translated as CASSQAPHGSGNTGELFF.

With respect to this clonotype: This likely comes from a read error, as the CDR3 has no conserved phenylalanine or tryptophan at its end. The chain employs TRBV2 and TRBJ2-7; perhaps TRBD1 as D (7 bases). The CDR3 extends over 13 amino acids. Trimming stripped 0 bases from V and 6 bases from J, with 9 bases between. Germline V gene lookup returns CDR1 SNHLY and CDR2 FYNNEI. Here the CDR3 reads CASSEARDSEQYC. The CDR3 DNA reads TGTGCCAGCAGTGAAGCGCGGGACAGCGAGCAGTACTGC.

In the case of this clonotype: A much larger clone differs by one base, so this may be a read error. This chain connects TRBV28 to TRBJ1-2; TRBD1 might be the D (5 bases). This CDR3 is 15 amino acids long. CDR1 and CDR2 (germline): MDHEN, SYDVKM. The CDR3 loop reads CASSTMGQANCGYTF. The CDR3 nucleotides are TGTGCCAGCAGTACAATGGGGCAGGCAAACTGTGGCTACACCTTC.